The present entry profiles one TCR beta chain with its context. This entry comes from a study of PD-L1 blockade in urothelial cancer. The CDR3 sequence is 13 residues long. Germline V gene data show CDR1 as SGHDN and CDR2 as FVKESK. The V segment lost 7 bases and the J segment 3 bases; nucleotides outside the gene matches: 5. The protocol was immunoSEQ multiplex PCR, while the TCRdb copy is restricted to in-frame clones and leaves out a portion. The top ten hold 11% to 15% of the sample, which has roughly 45,000 clones, roughly 91% seen once. The specimen comprised PBMCs, sampled around atezolizumab (anti-PD-L1) treatment. The receptor was isolated from a woman aged 55-70 years with urothelial cancer. This chain links TRBV14 with TRBJ2-7; 8 positions match TRBD2. The CDR3 loop is CASTPGGGYEQYF. The CDR3, as DNA: TGTGCCAGCACTCCCGGGGGGGGCTACGAGCAGTACTTC.